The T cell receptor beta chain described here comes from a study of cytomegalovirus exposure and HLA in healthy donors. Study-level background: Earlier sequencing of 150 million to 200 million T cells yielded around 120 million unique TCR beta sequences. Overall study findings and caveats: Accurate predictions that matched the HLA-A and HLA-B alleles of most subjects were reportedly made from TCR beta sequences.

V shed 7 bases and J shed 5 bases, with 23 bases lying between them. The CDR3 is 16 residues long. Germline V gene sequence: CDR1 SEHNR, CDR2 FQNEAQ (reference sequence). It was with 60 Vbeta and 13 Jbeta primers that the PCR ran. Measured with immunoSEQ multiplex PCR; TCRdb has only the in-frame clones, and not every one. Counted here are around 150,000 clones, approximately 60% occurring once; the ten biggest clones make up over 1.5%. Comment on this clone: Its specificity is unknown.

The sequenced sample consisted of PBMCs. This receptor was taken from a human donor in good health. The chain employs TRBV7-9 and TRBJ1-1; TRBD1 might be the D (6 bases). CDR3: CASTGGFGGRLTEAFF. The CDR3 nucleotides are TGTGCCAGCACTGGGGGTTTTGGGGGCCGCCTTACTGAAGCTTTCTTT.